Reported below is one T cell receptor beta chain. Its specificity is not known. A second PCR, run for roughly 6 to 11 cycles, used a sample-barcoded 5' primer plus a J-beta primer mix. Every cDNA molecule bore a tag from a template-switch adaptor containing 12 random nucleotides. TCRdb reprocessed the 5' RACE reads with MiXCR, giving one entry per CDR3 protein. The data show hundreds of thousands of distinct CDR3 sequences, about 52% seen once. The data originate from a study of blood T cells in healthy people across ages. At the level of the study: Capture by template switching was about one barcoded beta molecule per two T cells.

Deletions cut 6 bases from V and 6 bases from J, with 21 bases between. The CDR3 consists of 15 residues. Per germline, CDR1 DFQATT and CDR2 SNEGSKA (reference sequence). General observations from the study: Whereas aged donors had fewer naive CD4+ cells, long-lived donors had more of them and higher diversity.

The chain uses TRBV20-1 and TRBJ2-1; D is undetermined. The TCR sequence derives from a woman aged 55-75 years in good health. Sequences were obtained from blood. Here the CDR3 reads CSAYSAATDTNEQFF. The CDR3 region has the DNA TGCAGTGCCTATTCGGCCGCCACGGATACCAATGAGCAGTTCTTC.